This T cell receptor beta chain was captured in a study of cytomegalovirus exposure and HLA in healthy donors. At the level of the study: Of the donors genotyped, several hundred in all, 80% to 85% fell in the Caucasian-associated ancestry cluster. Study-level findings and limits: Rarity held for most TCR sequences, but there were some public TCRs that occurred in many donors. A later analysis linked a missense variant in DCLRE1C to the trimming of TCR beta V and J genes. Association with HLA alleles at 0.05 false discovery rate was found for around 17,000 TCR beta sequences in a later analysis.

This clone was seen a handful of times. Its target is unknown. Use of 60 Vbeta and 13 Jbeta primers characterized the PCR. Sequencing was performed with immunoSEQ multiplex PCR; in TCRdb, only in-frame clones are kept and a portion is missing. The sample lists over 100,000 clones, roughly 9% occurring once. The V gene lost 2 bases and the J gene lost 4 bases, with 14 bases spanning the gap. The germline CDR1 and CDR2 sequences are SQVTM and ANQGSEA. This CDR3 spans 14 amino acids. This TCR derives from a woman in her thirties or forties in good health and CMV-seropositive. This chain joins TRBV29-1 and TRBJ1-2; D is perhaps TRBD1 (5 bases). The material sequenced was PBMCs. DNA of the CDR3: TGCAGCGTTGAATCCCGCGGCAGGGCCTATGGCTACACCTTC. This encodes CSVESRGRAYGYTF.